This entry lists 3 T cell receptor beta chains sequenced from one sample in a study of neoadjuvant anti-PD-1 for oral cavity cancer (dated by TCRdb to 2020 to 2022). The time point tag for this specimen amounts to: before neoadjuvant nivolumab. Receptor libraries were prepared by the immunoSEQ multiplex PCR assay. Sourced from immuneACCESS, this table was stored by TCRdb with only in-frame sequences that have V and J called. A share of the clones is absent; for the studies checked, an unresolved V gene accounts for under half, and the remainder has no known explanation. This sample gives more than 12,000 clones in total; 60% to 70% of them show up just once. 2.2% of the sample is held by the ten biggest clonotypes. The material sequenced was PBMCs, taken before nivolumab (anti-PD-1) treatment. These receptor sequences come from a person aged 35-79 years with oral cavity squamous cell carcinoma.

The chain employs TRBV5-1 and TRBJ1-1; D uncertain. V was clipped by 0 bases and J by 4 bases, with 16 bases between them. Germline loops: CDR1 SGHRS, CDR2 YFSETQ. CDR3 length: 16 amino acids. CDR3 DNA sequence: TGCGCCAGCAGCTTGGCTGTCACTTCGGGGAGCACTGAAGCTTTCTTT. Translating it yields CASSLAVTSGSTEAFF.

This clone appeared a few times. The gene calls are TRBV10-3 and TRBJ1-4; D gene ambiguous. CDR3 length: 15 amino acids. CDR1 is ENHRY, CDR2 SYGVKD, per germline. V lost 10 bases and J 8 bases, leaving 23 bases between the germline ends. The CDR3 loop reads CASGRLPSSGEKLFF. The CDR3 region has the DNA TGTGCCAGCGGGCGACTGCCTTCCTCGGGGGAAAAACTGTTTTTT.

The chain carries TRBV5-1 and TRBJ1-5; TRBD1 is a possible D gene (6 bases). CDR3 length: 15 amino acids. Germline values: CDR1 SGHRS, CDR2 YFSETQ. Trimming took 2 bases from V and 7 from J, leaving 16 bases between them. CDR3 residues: CASSLKGGSQQPQHF. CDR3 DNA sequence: TGCGCCAGCAGCTTAAAGGGGGGAAGTCAACAGCCCCAGCATTTT.